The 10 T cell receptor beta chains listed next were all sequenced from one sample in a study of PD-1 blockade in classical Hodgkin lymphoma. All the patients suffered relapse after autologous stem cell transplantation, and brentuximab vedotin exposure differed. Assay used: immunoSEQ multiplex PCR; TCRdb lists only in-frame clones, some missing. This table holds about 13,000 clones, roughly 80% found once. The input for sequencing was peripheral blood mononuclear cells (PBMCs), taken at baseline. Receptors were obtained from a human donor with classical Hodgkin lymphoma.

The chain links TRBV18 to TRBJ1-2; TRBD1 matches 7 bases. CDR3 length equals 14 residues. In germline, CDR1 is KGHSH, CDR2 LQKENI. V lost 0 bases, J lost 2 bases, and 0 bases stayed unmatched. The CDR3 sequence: CASSPPGQNYGYTF. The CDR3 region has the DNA TGTGCCAGCTCACCACCGGGACAGAACTATGGCTACACCTTC. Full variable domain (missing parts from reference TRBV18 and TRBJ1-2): NAGVMQNPRHLVRRRGQEARLRCSPMKGHSHVYWYRQLPEEGLKFMVYLQKENIIDESGMPKERFSAEFPKEGPSILRIQQVVRGDSAAYFCASSPPGQNYGYTFGSGTRLTVV.

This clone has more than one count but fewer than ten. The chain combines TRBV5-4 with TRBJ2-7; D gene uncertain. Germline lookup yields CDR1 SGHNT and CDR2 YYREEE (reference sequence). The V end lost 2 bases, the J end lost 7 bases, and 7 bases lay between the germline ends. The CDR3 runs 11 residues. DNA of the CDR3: TGTGCCAGCAGCTTTGGTGCTGAGCAGTACTTC. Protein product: CASSFGAEQYF.

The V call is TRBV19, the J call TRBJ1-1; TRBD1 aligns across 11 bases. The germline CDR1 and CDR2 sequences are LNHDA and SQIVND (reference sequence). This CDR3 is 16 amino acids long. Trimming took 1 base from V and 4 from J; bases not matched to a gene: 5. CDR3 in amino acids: CASSIGGTGGLTEAFF. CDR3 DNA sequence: TGTGCCAGTAGTATAGGGGGGACAGGGGGTCTCACTGAAGCTTTCTTT.

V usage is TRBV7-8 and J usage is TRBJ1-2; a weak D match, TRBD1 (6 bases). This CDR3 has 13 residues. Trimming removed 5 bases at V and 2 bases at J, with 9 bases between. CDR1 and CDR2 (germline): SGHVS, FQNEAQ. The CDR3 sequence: CASSRTENYGYTF. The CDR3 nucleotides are TGTGCCAGCAGCCGGACAGAGAACTATGGCTACACCTTC. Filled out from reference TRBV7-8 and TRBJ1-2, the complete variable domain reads GAGVSQSPRYKVAKRGQDVALRCDPISGHVSLFWYQQALGQGPEFLTYFQNEAQLDKSGLPSDRFFAERPEGSVSTLKIQRTQQEDSAVYLCASSRTENYGYTFGSGTRLTVV.

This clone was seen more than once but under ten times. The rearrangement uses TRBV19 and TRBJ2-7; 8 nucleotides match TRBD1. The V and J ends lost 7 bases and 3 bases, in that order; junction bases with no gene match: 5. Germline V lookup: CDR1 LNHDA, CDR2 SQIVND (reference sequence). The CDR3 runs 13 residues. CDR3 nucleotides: TGTGCCAGTAATCAGGGGGCAAGCTACGAGCAGTACTTC. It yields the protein CASNQGASYEQYF. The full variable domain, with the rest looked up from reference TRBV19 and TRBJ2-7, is DGGITQSPKYLFRKEGQNVTLSCEQNLNHDAMYWYRQDPGQGLRLIYYSQIVNDFQKGDIAEGYSVSREKKESFPLTVTSAQKNPTAFYLCASNQGASYEQYFGPGTRLTVT.

This CDR3 is CASSIVPGPNQPQHF. The CDR3 nucleotides are TGTGCCAGTAGTATCGTTCCGGGACCCAATCAGCCCCAGCATTTT. The chain uses TRBV19 and TRBJ1-5; TRBD1 is a possible D gene (5 bases). The V end was cut by 3 bases, the J end by 3 bases, with 12 bases between. Germline-derived CDR1 and CDR2 are LNHDA and SQIVND (reference sequence). The CDR3 sequence is 15 residues long.

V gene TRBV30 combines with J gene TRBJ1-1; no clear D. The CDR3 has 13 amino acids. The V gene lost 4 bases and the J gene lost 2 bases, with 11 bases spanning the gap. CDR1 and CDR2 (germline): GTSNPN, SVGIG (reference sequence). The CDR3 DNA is TGTGCCTGGATGCGGAGTTCAAACACTGAAGCTTTCTTT. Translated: CAWMRSSNTEAFF.

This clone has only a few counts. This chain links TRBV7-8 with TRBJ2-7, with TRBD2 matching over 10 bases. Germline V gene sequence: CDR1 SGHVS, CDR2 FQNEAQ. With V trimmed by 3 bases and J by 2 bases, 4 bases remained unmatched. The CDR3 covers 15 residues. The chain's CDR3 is CASSLTSGPTYEQYF. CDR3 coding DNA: TGTGCCAGCAGCTTGACTAGCGGGCCCACCTACGAGCAGTACTTC.

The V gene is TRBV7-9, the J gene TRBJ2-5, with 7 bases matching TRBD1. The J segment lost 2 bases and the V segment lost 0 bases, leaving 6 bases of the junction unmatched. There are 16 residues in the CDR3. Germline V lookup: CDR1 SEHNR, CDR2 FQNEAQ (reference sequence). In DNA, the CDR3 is TGTGCCAGCAGCTTAGCGGGCCTGGGACAGCAAGAGACCCAGTACTTC. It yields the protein CASSLAGLGQQETQYF.

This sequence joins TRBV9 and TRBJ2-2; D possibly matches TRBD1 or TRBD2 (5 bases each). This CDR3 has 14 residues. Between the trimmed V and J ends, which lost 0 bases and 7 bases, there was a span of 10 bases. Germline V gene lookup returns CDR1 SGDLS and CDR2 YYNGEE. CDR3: CASSVATRGGELFF. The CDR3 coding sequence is TGTGCCAGCAGCGTAGCTACTAGGGGCGGGGAGCTGTTTTTT.